The source of this T cell receptor (beta chain) is a study of CD8+CD57+ T cells in acquired aplastic anemia. A single count supports this clonotype. Profiling of TCR beta VDJ combinations and CDR3 sequences used genomic DNA as template. MiXCR was run by TCRdb on the reads, yielding one entry per CDR3 protein. The table includes about 220,000 distinct CDR3 sequences, 34% detected once. V was cut by 8 bases and J by 4 bases, with 27 bases left in between. Germline CDR1 is SGHDN and CDR2 is FVKESK. CDR3 size: 18 residues. This chain links TRBV14 with TRBJ1-3; D is unclear. Sequenced: sorted CD4+, CD8+, or CD8+CD57+ T cells (not recorded which) from PBMCs. The receptor was isolated from a human donor in good health, serving as a control. In nucleotides, the CDR3 is TGTGCCAGCTCACGTTTCGCAACCGACCTGAATGAAGGAAACACCATATATTTT. Translating it yields CASSRFATDLNEGNTIYF.